One and the same sample provided the 24 T cell receptor beta chains below, sequenced in a study of blood T cells in healthy people across ages. Sample-barcoded 5' priming and a J-beta primer mix drove a second PCR of roughly 7 to 11 cycles. TCRdb processed the 5' RACE reads anew with MiXCR; each CDR3 protein has one entry. The table includes 1.6 million or so distinct CDR3 sequences, roughly 32% detected once. Material: blood. The receptors stem from a woman younger than 45 in good health.

The chain carries TRBV4-1 and TRBJ1-2, with D possibly matching TRBD1 (6 bases). The V gene's germline CDR1 is MGHRA and CDR2 YSYEKL. The CDR3 runs 14 residues. V lost 6 bases, J lost 4 bases, and 15 bases lay in between. The CDR3 reads CASSPPTGRYGYTF. The CDR3 DNA follows: TGCGCCAGCAGTCCCCCGACAGGCCGCTATGGCTACACCTTC.

Note on this clonotype: The junction and the germline gene differ at one end; a read error may be behind it. J is TRBJ2-1 and V is TRBV5-1, with D unclear. The CDR3 contains 13 residues. Germline loops: CDR1 SGHRS, CDR2 YFSETQ. The CDR3 DNA sequence: TGCGCCAGCAGCTACTGGGGTCAGGATGAGCAGGTCTTC. Translated: CASSYWGQDEQVF.

The V gene is TRBV29-1, the J gene TRBJ1-4, with 7 bases matching TRBD1. The germline V gene has CDR1 SQVTM and CDR2 ANQGSEA. The CDR3 consists of 12 residues. V lost 4 bases, J lost 7 bases, and 3 bases stayed unmatched. For the CDR3, the DNA is TGCAGCGTTGGTTACAGGGGTGAAAAACTGTTTTTT. It codes for CSVGYRGEKLFF. Looking up the rest from reference TRBV29-1 and TRBJ1-4 gives the full variable domain: SAVISQKPSRDICQRGTSLTIQCQVDSQVTMMFWYRQQPGQSLTLIATANQGSEATYESGFVIDKFPISRPNLTFSTLTVSNMSPEDSSIYLCSVGYRGEKLFFGSGTQLSVL.

The chain has TRBV5-5 and TRBJ2-3, with 7 nucleotides matching TRBD2. The CDR3 is made up of 17 amino acids. The J segment lost 6 bases and the V segment lost 5 bases, leaving 18 bases of the junction unmatched. Germline V gene sequence: CDR1 SGHKS, CDR2 YYEKEE (reference sequence). In nucleotides, the CDR3 is TGTGCCAGCAGTCACTCGTGGCCTAGCGGACCCATCGATACGCAGTATTTT. This codes for CASSHSWPSGPIDTQYF.

The chain couples TRBV29-1 to TRBJ1-1; 8 nucleotides align to TRBD1. Germline lookup yields CDR1 SQVTM and CDR2 ANQGSEA. There are 16 residues in the CDR3. V lost 6 bases, J lost 4 bases, and 16 bases stayed unmatched. CDR3 sequence (DNA): TGCAGCGTCGCCACGGGGCAGGGGGCTCGGGGCACTGAAGCTTTCTTT. This encodes CSVATGQGARGTEAFF. Together with reference TRBV29-1 and TRBJ1-1, the CDR3 gives the full variable domain: SAVISQKPSRDICQRGTSLTIQCQVDSQVTMMFWYRQQPGQSLTLIATANQGSEATYESGFVIDKFPISRPNLTFSTLTVSNMSPEDSSIYLCSVATGQGARGTEAFFGQGTRLTVV.

The chain combines TRBV20-1 with TRBJ2-7; maybe TRBD1 (6 bases). The V end lost 3 bases, the J end lost 3 bases, and 9 bases lay between the germline ends. The V gene's germline CDR1 is DFQATT and CDR2 SNEGSKA (reference sequence). This CDR3 comprises 12 residues. CDR3 in amino acids: CSARATGYEQYF. The CDR3, as DNA: TGCAGTGCTAGGGCGACAGGCTACGAGCAGTACTTC.

The chain joins TRBV12-5 to TRBJ2-5; D might be TRBD2 (7 bases). This CDR3 spans 11 amino acids. Trimming left V 7 bases short and J 13 bases short, with 16 bases between. Looked up from germline, CDR1 is LGHNT and CDR2 is FRNRAP. CDR3 DNA: TGTGCTAGTGCCTTGGGGGGAGGGGGGTACTTC. This codes for CASALGGGGYF.

This clonotype was seen just once. Germline and junction disagree at one end, which may indicate a read error. V and J are TRBV7-9 and TRBJ1-2; no firm D call. There are 17 residues in the CDR3. Germline lookup yields CDR1 SEHNR and CDR2 FQNEAQ (reference sequence). The CDR3 DNA sequence: TGTGCCAGCAGCCGTGGCGGAGAGGGCCCGTCTCGGGATGGCTACATCTTC. Translated, it gives CASSRGGEGPSRDGYIF.

The chain uses TRBV5-6 and TRBJ1-1; D is perhaps TRBD1 (6 bases). The germline V and J ends were trimmed by 1 base and 4 bases, with 14 bases remaining between them. The germline V gene has CDR1 SGHDT and CDR2 YYEEEE. This CDR3 contains 15 residues. The CDR3 is CASSLMRGVGTEAFF. CDR3 nucleotide sequence: TGTGCCAGCAGCTTGATGAGGGGGGTGGGCACTGAAGCTTTCTTT.

This clonotype was seen repeatedly, ten times or more. The genes are TRBV20-1 and TRBJ1-5, with D maybe TRBD1 (6 bases). V shed 6 bases and J shed 6 bases, with 15 bases lying between them. This CDR3 has 13 residues. In germline, CDR1 is DFQATT, CDR2 SNEGSKA (reference sequence). The CDR3 region has the DNA TGCAGTGCCCATACAGGGACGGGTCAGCCCCAGCATTTT. Protein product: CSAHTGTGQPQHF.

Regarding this clonotype: This may be a read error: a much more frequent sequence differs by one nucleotide. The V call is TRBV12-3 or TRBV12-4, the J call TRBJ2-5, with D perhaps being TRBD1 or TRBD2 (5 bases each). The CDR3 spans 14 residues. CDR3 sequence (DNA): TGTGCCAACAGTCCGGGGACGATTCAAGAGACCCAGTACTTC. Residues: CANSPGTIQETQYF.

About this clonotype itself: A read error may explain this, as a much larger clone is one base away. CDR3 amino acids: CASSLRGLEQFF. The CDR3 nucleotides read TGTGCCAGCAGCCTTAGGGGGCTTGAGCAGTTCTTC. The rearrangement uses TRBV5-6 and TRBJ2-1, with 7 nucleotides matching TRBD1. The trim removed 4 bases at V and 9 bases at J, leaving 4 bases unmatched. The V gene's germline CDR1 is SGHDT and CDR2 YYEEEE. CDR3 length equals 12 residues.

The genes are TRBV20-1 and TRBJ2-7, with D maybe TRBD2 (6 bases). CDR1 is DFQATT and CDR2 is SNEGSKA in the germline V gene (reference sequence). V gave up 6 bases and J gave up 3 bases, with 15 bases separating them. The CDR3 extends over 13 amino acids. Here the CDR3 reads CSAPLGGLYEQYF. The CDR3 DNA follows: TGCAGTGCGCCCTTGGGGGGTCTCTACGAGCAGTACTTC.

The V gene is TRBV11-3, the J gene TRBJ2-1; 14 nucleotides align to TRBD2. The germline V gene has CDR1 SGHNT and CDR2 YENEEA. The CDR3 contains 16 residues. The trim removed 6 bases at V and 8 bases at J, leaving 9 bases unmatched. The DNA of the CDR3 is TGTGCCAGCAGTTGGGGGACTAGCGGGAGTGGGCATGAGCAGTTCTTC. Residues: CASSWGTSGSGHEQFF.

J is TRBJ1-5 and V is TRBV6-1; no clear D gene. V lost 7 bases, J lost 0 bases, and 10 bases lay in between. The CDR3 is 14 amino acids. The germline V gene has CDR1 MNHNS and CDR2 SASEGT. CDR3 protein: CASMRTDSNQPQHF. For the CDR3, the DNA is TGTGCCAGCATGAGGACGGATAGCAATCAGCCCCAGCATTTT.

This chain joins TRBV11-2 and TRBJ2-5, with D unclear. Gene TRBJ2-7 matches the end of the DNA better, so the J call may be wrong. The CDR3 sequence is 12 residues long. Germline V gives CDR1 SGHAT, CDR2 FQNNGV. The CDR3 bases are TGTGCCAGCAGCTTAGATTTGACCGAGCAGTACTTC. It translates to CASSLDLTEQYF.

On this clonotype itself: Relative to the germline gene, one junction end is altered; a read error may explain this. V usage is TRBV5-1 and J usage is TRBJ2-7, with D tentatively TRBD2 (5 bases). The tail of the sequence fits TRBJ2-5 better, so the J call may be wrong. Germline-derived CDR1 and CDR2 are SGHRS and YFSETQ. The CDR3 covers 14 residues. CDR3 coding DNA: TGCGCCAGTAGCTCCAAAGGACTGTTGGAGACCCAGTACTTC. It is translated as CASSSKGLLETQYF.

This clonotype was counted a few times. The chain has TRBV5-1 and TRBJ1-6; 8 positions match TRBD1. With 0 bases clipped from V and 10 bases from J, the junction kept 6 bases outside the gene matches. There are 15 residues in the CDR3. Germline CDR1 SGHRS, CDR2 YFSETQ. The CDR3 DNA reads as TGCGCCAGCAGCTTGGGATGGGGACAGGAATCACCCCTCCACTTT. Its translation is CASSLGWGQESPLHF.

This clonotype was detected a few times. This chain joins TRBV10-3 and TRBJ2-7; 7 nucleotides agree with TRBD1. Germline V CDR1 and CDR2: ENHRY, SYGVKD. The V gene end was trimmed by 11 bases and the J gene end by 5 bases; junction bases not matched to a gene: 9. CDR3 length: 12 amino acids. CDR3 region: CASNDRAHEQYF. The CDR3 DNA follows: TGTGCCTCAAACGACAGGGCCCACGAGCAGTACTTC.

V and J are TRBV6-5 and TRBJ2-5; D not certain. Germline loops: CDR1 MNHEY, CDR2 SVGAGI. The CDR3 has 15 residues. V shed 0 bases and J shed 2 bases, with 10 bases lying between them. CDR3 in amino acids: CASSYSAVSQETQYF. The CDR3 DNA is TGTGCCAGCAGTTACTCGGCAGTAAGTCAAGAGACCCAGTACTTC.

This clonotype was seen once. The J gene is TRBJ2-1, the V gene TRBV12-5; either TRBD1 or TRBD2 may supply D (5 bases each). There are 15 residues in the CDR3. Germline V gene sequence: CDR1 LGHNT, CDR2 FRNRAP. Trimming cost V 6 bases and J 2 bases, with 14 bases left between them. The CDR3 is CASGLSGTTYNEQFF. CDR3 coding DNA: TGTGCTAGTGGCCTCAGTGGGACGACCTACAATGAGCAGTTCTTC.

V is TRBV7-9 and J is TRBJ2-5; D not resolved. V was pared by 2 bases and J by 1 base, with 8 bases between. The CDR3 is 14 residues long. Germline V gene data show CDR1 as SEHNR and CDR2 as FQNEAQ (reference sequence). Here the CDR3 reads CASSLPLGQETQYF. The CDR3 DNA sequence: TGTGCCAGCAGCTTACCCCTAGGCCAAGAGACCCAGTACTTC.

This clonotype was seen only a few times. The chain couples TRBV5-1 to TRBJ2-3; unclear D gene. The germline gives CDR1 SGHRS, CDR2 YFSETQ. V lost 4 bases, J lost 1 base, and 22 bases lay in between. The CDR3 has 18 residues. The CDR3 protein is CASSTRLWIPVRTDTQYF. DNA of the CDR3: TGCGCCAGCAGCACTCGCCTTTGGATACCAGTCCGCACAGATACGCAGTATTTT.

The genes are TRBV28 and TRBJ2-1; D may be TRBD2 (6 bases). The CDR3 is 15 residues long. CDR1 MDHEN and CDR2 SYDVKM come from the germline V gene. Trimming took off 5 bases at V and 4 bases at J, with 15 bases between the two ends. DNA for the CDR3: TGTGCCAGCAGTCCCCCCGGGGAGGCTTACAATGAGCAGTTCTTC. Translated: CASSPPGEAYNEQFF.